This note documents a single T cell receptor beta chain sequence. The sample is drawn from a study of T cell responses to AZD1222 COVID-19 vaccine. Sequenced by immunoSEQ multiplex PCR; TCRdb stores in-frame clones only, minus some. The table has approximately 100,000 clones, around nine tenths seen once. The sequenced sample was peripheral blood, obtained on day 0 of AZD1222 vaccination. The clonotype originates from an adult in good health.

CDR3: CASSGPTGHPANYGYTF. CDR3 DNA sequence: TGTGCCAGCAGCGGACCGACAGGTCACCCAGCTAACTATGGCTACACCTTC. The chain uses TRBV7-2 and TRBJ1-2; the D gene is possibly TRBD1 (6 bases). V was clipped by 5 bases and J by 0 bases, with 19 bases between them. Germline-derived CDR1 and CDR2 are SGHTA and FQGNSA. This CDR3 has 17 residues.